The following is a T cell receptor beta chain sequence with its context. The antigen this receptor binds is unknown. No base quality values were provided; no much bigger clone lies one nucleotide off. The germline ends are 6 bases apart after V is trimmed by 0 bases and J by 0 bases. The CDR3 starts with the cysteine, ends with the phenylalanine, and has 15 residues. Solely the CDR3 DNA is kept, with 45 bases framed from the first base. CDR1 and CDR2, per the germline V gene (reference sequence), are PRHDT and FYEKMQ. TCR CDR3 regions were amplified from genomic DNA by multiplex PCR using the deep immunoSEQ assay. For each cell subset, the extracted genomic DNA was distributed evenly across all wells of several immunoSEQ 96-well plates, and each plate served as one replicate. Each replicate PCR for sorted subsets received roughly 200 ng genomic DNA, equal to roughly 33,000 T cell genomes. The purified libraries were quantified using a Qubit 3.0 fluorometer, sized with a Bioanalyzer 2100, and then quantified again using the KAPA Library Quantification kit. Each immunoSEQ 96-well plate was sequenced on its own single-read 150-cycle Illumina NextSeq 550 flow cell. Per the source publication's procedure: Because only junctional sequences without quality scores were contained in the immunoSEQ output, filtering matching that applied to full-length reads could not be performed. To assign V/J genes and CDR3, sequences were annotated against IMGT germline references using PyIR, a Python wrapper for IgBLAST v1.9. Reads with weak V/J assignments (E-value above 1e-6), missing CDR3, stop codons, out-of-frame junctions, or ambiguous translated residues were removed. V3J clonotypes were defined as sequences sharing an identical inferred V gene, J gene, and CDR3 amino acid sequence. To compute the percentage overlap between repertoires, the number of shared unique clonotypes was divided by the size of the smaller repertoire. RTK rarefaction, the Chao1 estimator, and Recon v2.1 estimates of unobserved clonotypes were used to assess repertoire richness. Generation probabilities were computed with OLGA for all TCRbeta clonotypes obtained by the gDNA method from several donors. TCRdb stores this immuneACCESS table with in-frame sequences only. Part of the clones is absent; in the studies checked, under half of the shortfall reflects unresolved V genes, and no reason is known for the rest. Clone size and V and J calls were adopted from that table, with D and trimming inferred from the DNA. For this sample there are 550,000 to 800,000 clones; less than 95% appear just once. The top ten clonotypes cover about 34% of the sample.

The data belong to a study of shared clonotypes between healthy human individuals (TCRdb year 2020). The study in broad terms: The cohort comprised two women and a few men aged 18 to 49 years. Different laboratories and diverse techniques were used to prepare libraries and sequence TCR repertoires, to increase sequencing depth and limit assay-specific biases. Per donor, three plates each were used for CD4 naive and CD4 memory, two for CD8 naive, and one for CD8 memory. To estimate repertoire size and how much clonotypes are shared between individuals, the study performed deep sequencing of blood TCR repertoires from roughly five healthy adults. Per donor, leukapheresis produced somewhere between about 0.94 and 9.5 billion PBMCs. On the study overall, not on this receptor specifically: Only blood was sampled, and tissue TCR repertoires likely differ from those in blood. Across a few donors, roughly 5.1% of naive CD4, roughly 3.5% of naive CD8, 2.3% of memory CD4, and around 0.4% of memory CD8 clonotypes were shared. Naive subsets generally had larger estimated clonotype richness than memory subsets did. Higher generation probabilities were observed for clonotypes shared by all four sorted-subset donors than for non-shared clonotypes. Because the study included only a small number of donors, the genetic and exposure-history diversity represented was limited. Based on pairwise subsampling, the degree of clonotype sharing among donors was expected to be affected by sequencing depth. Even with the large sequencing depth, rarefaction of the sorted-subset datasets indicated that sequencing was incomplete.

The donors were healthy, HIV-negative adults with no recently reported acute infections or vaccinations. Only Caucasian adults living in Nashville, Tennessee, USA were represented among the donors. CD8 memory samples combined magnetically selected CD45RO+ cells with CCR7-negative CD45RA+ effector memory (TemRA) cells. After blood collection by leukapheresis, PBMCs were isolated using Ficoll-Histopaque density gradient centrifugation and then cryopreserved in the vapor phase of liquid nitrogen. Analytical flow cytometry was used to check the purity and quantity of each magnetically sorted T cell population. From each sorted fraction, genomic DNA was isolated and quantified by UV absorbance on a Nanodrop 2000c.

This clonotype was obtained from a young man in good health. Some clones in this sample may be carry-over from other donors' samples. Rearrangement joined TRBV13 to TRBJ1-3, and TRBD1 may be the D gene, going by 6 matching bases. Sequenced input: memory CD8+ T cells from PBMCs. According to the study, the label for this sample's cell subset or site signals: CD45RO+ cells pooled with CCR7-negative TemRA cells. The bases read TGTGCCAGCAGCTTAGGACAGGGCTCTGGAAACACCATATATTTT. It encodes CASSLGQGSGNTIYF.